A single sample is the source of the 25 T cell receptor beta chains below, sequenced in a study of T cells after yellow fever vaccination. TCRdb re-analysed the 5' RACE reads in MiXCR, keeping a single row per CDR3 protein. The table lists some 550,000 distinct CDR3 sequences, approximately 21% of them singletons, with around an eighth in the top ten. The sequences come from PBMCs, collected 15 days after the yellow fever booster vaccination. Receptor source: a man aged 25-45 years who received the YFV17D yellow fever vaccine.

The genes are TRBV12-3 or TRBV12-4 and TRBJ2-2; no reliable D call. With 2 bases removed from V and 8 bases from J, the gap between germline ends came to 6 bases. This CDR3 is 12 amino acids long. CDR3 amino acids: CASSLSNGELFF. The CDR3 nucleotides read TGTGCCAGCAGTTTATCAAATGGGGAGCTGTTTTTT.

In its sample, this clonotype was seen a few times. The V and J genes are TRBV7-3 and TRBJ2-1; TRBD1 agrees at 8 bases. Unmatched junction bases numbered 5, after V lost 5 bases and J lost 8 bases. The germline V gene encodes CDR1 SGHTA and CDR2 FQGTGA. This CDR3 region has 13 residues. The CDR3 nucleotides are TGTGCCAGCAGCCCGGACAGGGTCCATGAGCAGTTCTTC. It yields the protein CASSPDRVHEQFF.

The chain links TRBV20-1 to TRBJ2-3; the D gene is possibly TRBD2 (6 bases). Germline CDR1 and CDR2: DFQATT and SNEGSKA (reference sequence). V was pared by 3 bases and J by 6 bases, with 19 bases between. The CDR3 runs 15 residues. CDR3 in DNA: TGCAGTGCTAGCTTACCGGGGGTGATGAGGGATACGCAGTATTTT. It yields the protein CSASLPGVMRDTQYF.

This sequence joins TRBV29-1 and TRBJ2-7; perhaps D is TRBD1 or TRBD2 (5 bases each). Per the germline V gene, CDR1 is SQVTM and CDR2 is ANQGSEA. The ends were cut back, 3 bases at V and 1 base at J, with 10 bases in the middle. The CDR3 totals 13 residues. The CDR3 loop reads CSVESWGSYEQYF. As DNA, the CDR3 is TGCAGCGTTGAGTCTTGGGGGTCCTACGAGCAGTACTTC.

This clonotype was recorded only once. As DNA, the CDR3 is TGTGCCAGCTCAACTCCGGGACTAGCCGGGGAGCAGTACTTC. This sequence encodes CASSTPGLAGEQYF. This rearrangement joins TRBV18 to TRBJ2-7; 9 bases agree with TRBD2. This CDR3 has 14 amino acids. Germline CDR1 and CDR2: KGHSH and LQKENI. With V trimmed by 5 bases and J by 7 bases, 9 bases remained unmatched.

This rearrangement joins TRBV30 to TRBJ1-2; D uncertain. Trimming stripped 0 bases from V and 8 bases from J, with 13 bases between. CDR3 length: 13 residues. The V gene's germline CDR1 is GTSNPN and CDR2 SVGIG (reference sequence). This CDR3 is CAWSVLSQGGYTF. Here the CDR3 DNA reads TGTGCCTGGAGTGTACTTTCCCAAGGAGGCTACACCTTC. Based on the CDR3 plus reference TRBV30 and TRBJ1-2, the full variable domain is SQTIHQWPATLVQPVGSPLSLECTVEGTSNPNLYWYRQAAGRGLQLLFYSVGIGQISSEVPQNLSASRPQDRQFILSSKKLLLSDSGFYLCAWSVLSQGGYTFGSGTRLTVV.

This clonotype was seen many times. CDR3 bases: TGCAGTGAGCGGGCCAGGGAGACCCAGTACTTC. This codes for CSERARETQYF. The V gene is TRBV20-1, the J gene TRBJ2-5, with D possibly being TRBD2 (6 bases). This CDR3 is built from 11 residues. CDR1 and CDR2 (germline): DFQATT, SNEGSKA (reference sequence). Trimming pared 7 bases from V and 5 bases from J, leaving 11 bases between.

This clonotype has a handful of counts. The chain links TRBV4-1 to TRBJ1-2; D gene unclear. V gave up 1 base and J gave up 2 bases, with 8 bases separating them. Germline values: CDR1 MGHRA, CDR2 YSYEKL. The CDR3 loop spans 14 amino acids. CDR3: CASSQAAQNYGYTF. The CDR3 DNA reads as TGCGCCAGCAGCCAAGCCGCACAGAACTATGGCTACACCTTC.

This clonotype was found a few times. J is TRBJ2-1 and V is TRBV7-3, with no clear D. The germline V gene has CDR1 SGHTA and CDR2 FQGTGA. The ends were cut back, 5 bases at V and 6 bases at J, with 11 bases in the middle. The CDR3 runs 13 residues. CDR3 loop: CASSPPGSNEQFF. The DNA for the CDR3 is TGTGCCAGCAGCCCGCCGGGCAGCAATGAGCAGTTCTTC.

J is TRBJ1-6 and V is TRBV4-3, with 7 bases aligning to TRBD1. J was trimmed by 7 bases and V by 1 base; bases with no gene match: 4. This CDR3 region has 15 residues. CDR1 and CDR2 from the germline V gene are LGHNA and YSLEER. The CDR3 reads CASSQGGTDNSPLHF. CDR3 nucleotide sequence: TGCGCCAGCAGCCAAGGTGGGACAGACAATTCACCCCTCCACTTT.

This clonotype has only a few counts. The chain recombines TRBV19 with TRBJ2-5; D is undetermined. CDR3 length: 13 amino acids. Germline assignment: CDR1 LNHDA and CDR2 SQIVND (reference sequence). Between the trimmed V and J ends, which lost 7 bases and 5 bases, there was a span of 14 bases. The CDR3 bases are TGTGCCAGTAAAGTTTCAGGCGTGGAGACCCAGTACTTC. Translation gives CASKVSGVETQYF.

This clonotype showed up just a few times. The genes are TRBV6-1 and TRBJ2-3; D unresolved. The CDR3 has 13 residues. The V gene lost 2 bases and the J gene lost 4 bases, with 7 bases spanning the gap. Germline CDR1 reads MNHNS; CDR2 reads SASEGT. The CDR3 nucleotides read TGTGCCAGCAGTGAACCGGTGTCAGATACGCAGTATTTT. Translating gives CASSEPVSDTQYF.

The table lists this clonotype with a few counts. The rearrangement uses TRBV6-4 and TRBJ2-3; 8 bases match TRBD2. With V trimmed by 0 bases and J by 2 bases, 4 bases remained unmatched. CDR1 and CDR2 (germline): MRHNA, SNTAGT. This CDR3 comprises 16 residues. The CDR3 protein is CASSDSISGNTDTQYF. CDR3 DNA sequence: TGTGCCAGCAGTGACTCGATTAGCGGGAACACAGATACGCAGTATTTT.

This clonotype has only a few counts. This chain links TRBV20-1 with TRBJ1-1; no clear D gene. Germline loops: CDR1 DFQATT, CDR2 SNEGSKA (reference sequence). Trimming stripped 3 bases from V and 6 bases from J, with 11 bases between. The CDR3 covers 12 residues. This chain's CDR3 is CSARRHNPEAFF. DNA of the CDR3: TGCAGTGCTAGGCGACACAACCCTGAAGCTTTCTTT.

The J gene is TRBJ1-2, the V gene TRBV9; no clear D gene. Per the germline V gene, CDR1 is SGDLS and CDR2 is YYNGEE. V was pared by 4 bases and J by 10 bases, with 20 bases between. This CDR3 spans 14 amino acids. The CDR3 nucleotides read TGTGCCAGCAGCTCCCCCCCATTCGGTGTTGCCTACACCTTC. Its protein product is CASSSPPFGVAYTF.

The chain employs TRBV11-1 and TRBJ2-1; the match to TRBD2 covers 14 bases. CDR1 and CDR2 from the germline V gene are SGHAT and FQDESV (reference sequence). The CDR3 is 20 amino acids. With V trimmed by 5 bases and J by 0 bases, 12 bases remained unmatched. CDR3: CASSPFRGLAGGNSYNEQFF. CDR3 coding DNA: TGTGCCAGCAGCCCTTTTCGAGGACTAGCGGGAGGTAACTCCTACAATGAGCAGTTCTTC.

The V and J genes are TRBV29-1 and TRBJ2-2, with no clear D. Trimming removed 5 bases at V and 2 bases at J, with 12 bases between. Per the germline V gene, CDR1 is SQVTM and CDR2 is ANQGSEA. The CDR3 loop spans 14 amino acids. The CDR3 bases are TGCAGCGTTTTCGGCACTACCAACACCGGGGAGCTGTTTTTT. This sequence encodes CSVFGTTNTGELFF.

Only a few counts were recorded for this clonotype. The chain joins TRBV7-2 to TRBJ1-2; D remains unclear. V was trimmed by 0 bases and J by 4 bases, leaving 6 bases between them. The CDR3 is 13 residues long. CDR1 and CDR2 from the germline V gene are SGHTA and FQGNSA. The CDR3 is CASSLATTYGYTF. The DNA for the CDR3 is TGTGCCAGCAGCTTAGCTACAACCTATGGCTACACCTTC.

There are a few counts of this clonotype. V gene TRBV7-2 combines with J gene TRBJ2-7; 7 nucleotides line up with TRBD1. With V trimmed by 4 bases and J by 4 bases, 10 bases remained unmatched. Germline V gives CDR1 SGHTA, CDR2 FQGNSA. The CDR3 runs 15 residues. In nucleotides, the CDR3 is TGTGCCAGCAGCTCGGGGACAGTACGAGCTTACGAGCAGTACTTC. Residues: CASSSGTVRAYEQYF.

The table lists this clonotype with a few counts. This rearrangement joins TRBV25-1 to TRBJ2-3; D is possibly TRBD2 (6 bases). This CDR3 is built from 14 residues. Trimming shortened V by 5 bases and J by 3 bases, and 12 bases separated the two germline ends. Germline V gene sequence: CDR1 MGHDK, CDR2 SYGVNS. The CDR3 here is CASSSTSWTDTQYF. The CDR3 DNA reads TGTGCCAGCAGTAGTACTAGCTGGACAGATACGCAGTATTTT. Combining the CDR3 with reference TRBV25-1 and TRBJ2-3 gives the whole variable domain EADIYQTPRYLVIGTGKKITLECSQTMGHDKMYWYQQDPGMELHLIHYSYGVNSTEKGDLSSESTVSRIRTEHFPLTLESARPSHTSQYLCASSSTSWTDTQYFGPGTRLTVL.

The table lists this clonotype with a few counts. The chain has TRBV12-3 or TRBV12-4 and TRBJ2-1; a weak D match, TRBD1 (6 bases). V gave up 6 bases and J gave up 4 bases, with 22 bases separating them. The CDR3 loop spans 17 amino acids. The CDR3 DNA is TGTGCCAGCAGCTTAAGCGTATGGCAGGGGATTTACAATGAGCAGTTCTTC. It translates to CASSLSVWQGIYNEQFF.

This clonotype was counted only a few times. This sequence joins TRBV7-6 and TRBJ2-1; 7 bases are a match to TRBD1. The CDR3 is 14 residues long. V was clipped by 1 base and J by 10 bases; unmatched bases: 7. Germline lookup yields CDR1 SGHVS and CDR2 FNYEAQ. In nucleotides, the CDR3 is TGTGCCAGCAGCTTAGTCCGAGGGGGCGGGGAGCAGTTCTTC. It is translated as CASSLVRGGGEQFF.

In its sample, this clonotype was seen a few times. V and J are TRBV7-2 and TRBJ1-1, with D tentatively TRBD1 (5 bases). The V gene lost 5 bases and the J gene lost 5 bases, with 15 bases spanning the gap. The germline gives CDR1 SGHTA, CDR2 FQGNSA. This CDR3 spans 14 amino acids. The CDR3, as DNA: TGTGCCAGCAGCCTGGCTTTGGGGCGTACTGAAGCTTTCTTT. Translating gives CASSLALGRTEAFF.

This clonotype was counted only a few times. This rearrangement joins TRBV7-8 to TRBJ2-3, with D possibly being TRBD2 (5 bases). Looked up from germline, CDR1 is SGHVS and CDR2 is FQNEAQ. This CDR3 contains 14 residues. The V end lost 1 base, the J end lost 5 bases, and 10 bases lay between the germline ends. This CDR3 reads CASSLVSRGDTQYF. The CDR3 bases are TGTGCCAGCAGCTTAGTGTCCCGGGGAGATACGCAGTATTTT.

The chain recombines TRBV28 with TRBJ2-3; 14 nucleotides align to TRBD2. Germline CDR1 is MDHEN and CDR2 is SYDVKM. The V and J ends lost 6 bases and 14 bases, in that order; junction bases with no gene match: 10. This CDR3 is built from 14 residues. The CDR3 coding sequence is TGTGCCAGCAGCCCGACCGGGACTAGCGGGAGACGGTATTTT. It specifies CASSPTGTSGRRYF.